This section outlines one T cell receptor (beta chain) sequence together with its context. This clonotype occurred many times. Its antigen remains unidentified. No base quality information exists; no much larger clone differs at one position. For unsorted PBMC libraries, 2 million PBMCs were used after storage in RNAlater at -80 degrees C until RNA extraction. Multiple sclerosis patients were enrolled in a US clinical protocol under which disease progression was evaluated by magnetic resonance imaging. Peripheral blood was subjected to Ficoll-Hypaque density gradient centrifugation to isolate PBMCs, which were then cryopreserved in liquid nitrogen. cDNA was synthesized by template-switch 5'RACE using a primer carrying a 10-nucleotide random unique molecular identifier by which each TCR transcript was tagged. Over 200 million TCR-beta sequences, covering 15-18 subjects, were produced in each sequencing run. Total RNA was extracted with the RNeasy kit. The KAPA Real-time Library Amplification kit was used to amplify TCR-beta VDJ regions with primers for the TCR constant region and the 5'RACE anchor. Sample indexes and Illumina adaptors were added in a first PCR, and a second PCR then increased library yield. After Ampure bead purification, the TCR product of roughly 650 bp was size-selected on a 2% E-gel SizeSelection system. Before pooling, libraries had their quality checked on a Bioanalyzer, their concentration measured with Qubit, and their quantity determined with the Kapa Library Quantification kit. Paired-end 2 x 150 bp sequencing of the libraries was performed on an Illumina HiSeq 2500. To increase sequence diversity, roughly 24-31% phiX was spiked into each library pool. Under the source paper's analysis protocol: Quality-filtered reads were processed with the UMI-based MiGEC pipeline, which removed over 75% of raw TCR sequences during error correction. IMGT germline references were used for alignment of VDJ genes, and clonotypes were defined by a unique CDR3 amino acid sequence together with V-J genes. Clonal expansion, Shannon diversity, and CDR3 relatedness (CalcPairwiseDistances, ClusterSamples) were evaluated with VDJtools, and phylogenetic trees were built with CLCbio workbench. A clone was classed as expanded if it had 8 or more unique UMIs, a cutoff based on coefficient-of-variation modelling across technical triplicates. The raw public data were reprocessed by TCRdb itself: fastp quality trimming at Q25, MiXCR clonotype calling, in-frame beta chains only. Records with the same CDR3 protein are collapsed into one entry carrying the most frequent genes and DNA. These V and J calls derive from TCRdb rather than the authors' analysis. The sample includes some 60,000 distinct CDR3 sequences, with around 3.8% observed a single time. Of the sample, roughly 2% falls within the top ten clones.

The V and J ends are trimmed by 4 bases and 4 bases, leaving 14 bases between them. Inclusive of the bounding cysteine and phenylalanine, the CDR3 is 14 residues long. CDR3 DNA is the only sequence kept; it has 42 bases, read in frame from the first base. CDR1 and CDR2 (SGHTA, FQGNSA) derive from the germline V gene. This record comes from a study of neurological immune-mediated disorders (dated by TCRdb to the late 2010s). A note on the overall study: Among the approximately 35 multiple sclerosis patients, roughly 31 had relapsing-remitting MS and 3 had secondary progressive MS. Peripheral blood TCR-beta repertoires from HTLV-I-associated myelopathy (HAM/TSP) patients, multiple sclerosis patients and healthy controls were compared by UMI-based sequencing. The roughly 100 TCR-beta libraries covered PBMC samples along with longitudinal samples, technical triplicates, and paired sorted CD4+ and CD8+ T-cell subsets. The cohort was made up of 68 subjects, consisting of some 14 HAM/TSP patients, 35 or so multiple sclerosis patients and approximately 20 healthy controls.

General conclusions and limits of the study: No association of the MS cluster with clinical or MRI features was observed, and the need for larger cohorts was stated by the authors. Repertoires from 18 of 34 MS patients were grouped by phylogenetic analysis into a cluster of related CDR3 sequences, suggesting a possible repertoire-level signature. TCR clonal expansion was highest in HAM/TSP patients and lowest in MS patients, with MS patients falling below even healthy controls. Expanded clones from different subjects shared no identical CDR3 amino acid sequences, which suggests that TCR-beta repertoires were private in all groups.

The V and J genes are TRBV7-2 and TRBJ2-7; no D gene is confidently identified. The sample taken for sequencing was PBMCs. This clonotype was obtained from a woman in her 50s with multiple sclerosis. The sequenced DNA: TGTGCCAGCAGCTCCCAGGCATCCCGTTACGAGCAGTACTTC. Its product reads: CASSSQASRYEQYF.